This record concerns one T cell receptor beta chain sequence. Its antigen is unknown. The CDR3 has 13 residues. V shed 1 base and J shed 0 bases, with 7 bases lying between them. The germline gives CDR1 SQVTM, CDR2 ANQGSEA. This specimen comes from a study of cytomegalovirus exposure and HLA in healthy donors. Overall study results and limits: When analyzed later, a missense DCLRE1C variant was found to be linked to TCR beta V- and J-gene trimming. Most TCR beta V segments were productive about 90% or about 30% of the time in an earlier analysis.

PCR employed 60 Vbeta and 13 Jbeta primers. The repertoire was sequenced with immunoSEQ multiplex PCR; TCRdb's copy has only in-frame clones and lacks some. Recorded for this sample: about 190,000 clones. The sample taken for sequencing was PBMCs. This receptor was identified in a man under 40 in good health and CMV-seronegative. This sequence joins TRBV29-1 and TRBJ2-7, with D possibly being TRBD2 (5 bases). The CDR3 region has the DNA TGCAGCGTTGAAGGCGGGTTCTCCTACGAGCAGTACTTC. It translates to CSVEGGFSYEQYF.